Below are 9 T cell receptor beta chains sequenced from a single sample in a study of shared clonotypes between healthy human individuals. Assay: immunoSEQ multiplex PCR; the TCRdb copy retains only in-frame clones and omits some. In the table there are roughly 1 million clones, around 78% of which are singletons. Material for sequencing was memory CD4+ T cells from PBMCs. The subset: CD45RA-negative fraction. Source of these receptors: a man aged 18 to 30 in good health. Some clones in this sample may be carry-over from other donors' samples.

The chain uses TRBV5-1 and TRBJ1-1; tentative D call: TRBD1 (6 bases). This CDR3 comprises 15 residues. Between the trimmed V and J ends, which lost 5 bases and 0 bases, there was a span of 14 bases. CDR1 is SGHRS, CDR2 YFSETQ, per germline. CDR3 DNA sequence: TGCGCCAGCAGTTTCGGACAGATTGTGAACACTGAAGCTTTCTTT. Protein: CASSFGQIVNTEAFF.

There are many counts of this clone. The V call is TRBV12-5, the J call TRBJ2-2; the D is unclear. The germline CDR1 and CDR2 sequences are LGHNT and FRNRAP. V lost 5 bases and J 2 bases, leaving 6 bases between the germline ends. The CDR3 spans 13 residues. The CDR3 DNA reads TGTGCTAGTGGTCCTTCAAACACCGGGGAGCTGTTTTTT. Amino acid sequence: CASGPSNTGELFF.

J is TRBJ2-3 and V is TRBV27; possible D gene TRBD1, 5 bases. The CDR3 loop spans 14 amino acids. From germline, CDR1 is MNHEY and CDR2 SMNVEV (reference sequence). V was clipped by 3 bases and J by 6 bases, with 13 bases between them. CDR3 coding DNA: TGTGCCAGCAGTTTGGGGCCCAAGGGGGATACGCAGTATTTT. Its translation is CASSLGPKGDTQYF.

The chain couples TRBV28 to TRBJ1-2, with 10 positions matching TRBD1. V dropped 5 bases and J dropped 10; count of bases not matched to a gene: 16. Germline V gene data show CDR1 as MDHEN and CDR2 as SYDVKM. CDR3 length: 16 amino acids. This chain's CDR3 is CASSRDRGRITRYYTF. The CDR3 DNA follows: TGTGCCAGCAGTAGGGACAGGGGCCGGATTACCCGTTACTACACCTTC.

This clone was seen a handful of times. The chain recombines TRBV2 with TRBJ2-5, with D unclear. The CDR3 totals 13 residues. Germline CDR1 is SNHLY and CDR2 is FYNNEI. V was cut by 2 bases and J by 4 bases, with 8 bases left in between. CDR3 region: CASSEYGGETQYF. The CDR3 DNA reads TGTGCCAGCAGTGAATACGGTGGAGAGACCCAGTACTTC.

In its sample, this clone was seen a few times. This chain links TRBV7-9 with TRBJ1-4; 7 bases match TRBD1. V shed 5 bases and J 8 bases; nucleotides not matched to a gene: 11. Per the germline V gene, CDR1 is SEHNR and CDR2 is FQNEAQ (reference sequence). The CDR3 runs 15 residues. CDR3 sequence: CASSLRDSPGEKLFF. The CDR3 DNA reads TGTGCCAGCAGCCTCCGGGACAGCCCGGGGGAAAAACTGTTTTTT.

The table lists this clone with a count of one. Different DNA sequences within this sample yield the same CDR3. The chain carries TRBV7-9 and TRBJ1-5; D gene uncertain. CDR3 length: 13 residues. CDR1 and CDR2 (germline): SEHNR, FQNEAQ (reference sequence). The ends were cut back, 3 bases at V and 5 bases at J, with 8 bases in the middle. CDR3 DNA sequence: TGTGCCAGCAGCTTCGGCGGGGATCAGCCCCAGCATTTT. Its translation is CASSFGGDQPQHF.

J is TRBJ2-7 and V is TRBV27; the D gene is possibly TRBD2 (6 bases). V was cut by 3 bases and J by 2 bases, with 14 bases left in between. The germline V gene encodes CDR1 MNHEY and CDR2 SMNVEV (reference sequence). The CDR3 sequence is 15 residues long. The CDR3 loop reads CASSFKEGSPYEQYF. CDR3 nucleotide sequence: TGTGCCAGCAGTTTTAAGGAGGGCTCACCCTACGAGCAGTACTTC.

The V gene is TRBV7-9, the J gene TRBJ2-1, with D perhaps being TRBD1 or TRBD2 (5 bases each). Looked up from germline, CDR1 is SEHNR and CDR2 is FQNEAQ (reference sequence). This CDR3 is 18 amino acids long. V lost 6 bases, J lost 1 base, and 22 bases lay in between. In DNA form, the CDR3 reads TGTGCCAGCAGATCCGCTGGTCCGGGGACCAAATCCTACAATGAGCAGTTCTTC. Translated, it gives CASRSAGPGTKSYNEQFF.